The 22 T cell receptor beta chains given below trace back to one sample, sequenced in a study of blood T cells in healthy people across ages. Using a J-beta primer mix together with a sample-barcoded 5' primer, a second PCR was run for about 6 to 11 cycles. TCRdb reanalysed the 5' RACE reads using MiXCR and keeps one entry per CDR3 protein. The sample records around 1,500,000 distinct CDR3 sequences, approximately 40% being singletons. The sample taken for sequencing was blood. These receptors were taken from a woman under 30 in good health.

The V gene is TRBV14, the J gene TRBJ2-7; D remains ambiguous. Per germline, CDR1 SGHDN and CDR2 FVKESK. The CDR3 contains 14 residues. V was shortened by 1 base and J by 3 bases, with 10 bases between the two germline ends. CDR3 loop: CASSQGLDNYEQYF. CDR3 sequence (DNA): TGTGCCAGCAGCCAAGGACTCGATAACTACGAGCAGTACTTC.

The CDR3 loop is CASSKIVPGGDQPQHF. CDR3 DNA: TGTGCCAGCAGTAAGATTGTACCTGGGGGGGATCAGCCCCAGCATTTT. The rearrangement uses TRBV2 and TRBJ1-5, with D possibly being TRBD1 (5 bases). CDR1 and CDR2 (germline): SNHLY, FYNNEI. V was clipped by 5 bases and J by 5 bases, with 19 bases between them. This CDR3 spans 16 amino acids. Variable domain in full (rest from reference TRBV2 and TRBJ1-5): EPEVTQTPSHQVTQMGQEVILRCVPISNHLYFYWYRQILGQKVEFLVSFYNNEISEKSEIFDDQFSVERPDGSNFTLKIRSTKLEDSAMYFCASSKIVPGGDQPQHFGDGTRLSIL.

The chain combines TRBV3-1 with TRBJ2-5; D remains ambiguous. Germline V gene data show CDR1 as LGHDT and CDR2 as YNNKEL (reference sequence). This CDR3 region has 13 residues. V was clipped by 0 bases and J by 6 bases, with 8 bases between them. The chain's CDR3 is CASSQDSGKTQYF. The DNA of the CDR3 is TGTGCCAGCAGCCAAGATTCTGGGAAGACCCAGTACTTC.

J is TRBJ2-7 and V is TRBV6-5; perhaps TRBD2 as D (6 bases). CDR1 MNHEY and CDR2 SVGAGI come from the germline V gene. The V end was cut by 6 bases, the J end by 0 bases, with 27 bases between. The CDR3 has 19 amino acids. DNA for the CDR3: TGTGCCAGCAGGTATGAAGCGGGCAGCTCCTTTCTGCCCTCCTACGAGCAGTACTTC. The encoded protein is CASRYEAGSSFLPSYEQYF.

The CDR3 protein is CASRWGIGTGGPYGYTF. CDR3 in DNA: TGTGCCAGCAGGTGGGGGATCGGGACAGGGGGACCCTATGGCTACACCTTC. The chain combines TRBV28 with TRBJ1-2, with 11 bases lining up with TRBD1. CDR1 and CDR2 (germline): MDHEN, SYDVKM. With V trimmed by 6 bases and J by 4 bases, 13 bases remained unmatched. This CDR3 is built from 17 residues.

The chain uses TRBV12-3 or TRBV12-4 and TRBJ2-1, with 14 positions matching TRBD2. V lost 6 bases and J lost 8; bases outside the gene matches: 6. CDR3 length equals 15 residues. The CDR3 sequence is CASRRGLAGADEQFF. CDR3 in DNA: TGTGCCAGCAGAAGGGGACTAGCGGGGGCAGATGAGCAGTTCTTC.

This clonotype was found a few times. The genes are TRBV27 and TRBJ1-5, with D maybe TRBD1 (5 bases). The germline V and J ends were trimmed by 4 bases and 9 bases, with 13 bases remaining between them. Looked up from germline, CDR1 is MNHEY and CDR2 is SMNVEV (reference sequence). The CDR3 loop spans 13 amino acids. In DNA form, the CDR3 reads TGTGCCAGCAGTTCACAGGTTGAACGGCCCCAGCATTTT. It encodes CASSSQVERPQHF.

In the case of this clonotype: One end of the junction varies from germline; a read error may be responsible. The V and J genes are TRBV7-9 and TRBJ1-1; D is unresolved. This CDR3 contains 12 residues. The V gene's germline CDR1 is SEHNR and CDR2 FQNEAQ (reference sequence). The CDR3 here is CASSFSRPEAFF. The DNA for the CDR3 is TGTGCTAGCAGTTTTAGTAGGCCTGAAGCTTTCTTT.

This clonotype appeared once. The chain carries TRBV20-1 and TRBJ2-7, with D unresolved. The J call may be wrong; the DNA end is better matched by TRBJ2-5. The CDR3 extends over 14 amino acids. CDR1 is DFQATT, CDR2 SNEGSKA, per germline (reference sequence). CDR3 coding DNA: TGCAGTGCCGAAACCCTGACGTACCAAGAGACCCAGTACTTC. Its translation is CSAETLTYQETQYF.

This chain connects TRBV15 to TRBJ2-7; 7 bases match TRBD1. Losses at the gene ends were 4 bases for V and 4 bases for J; bases not matched to a gene: 10. The CDR3 sequence is 15 residues long. Germline assignment: CDR1 LNHNV and CDR2 YYDKDF (reference sequence). In DNA form, the CDR3 reads TGTGCCACCAGCATTCCGGCACAGGGGAGTTACGAGCAGTACTTC. Translating it yields CATSIPAQGSYEQYF. The complete variable domain, with remaining parts taken from reference TRBV15 and TRBJ2-7, reads DAMVIQNPRYQVTQFGKPVTLSCSQTLNHNVMYWYQQKSSQAPKLLFHYYDKDFNNEADTPDNFQSRRPNTSFCFLDIRSPGLGDTAMYLCATSIPAQGSYEQYFGPGTRLTVT.

The chain is built from TRBV7-2 and TRBJ2-3, with 13 bases lining up with TRBD2. Trimming removed 4 bases from V and 3 bases from J; junction bases left unmatched: 7. Germline assignment: CDR1 SGHTA and CDR2 FQGNSA. The CDR3 contains 17 residues. In DNA form, the CDR3 reads TGTGCCAGCAGCTACCTGCGGACTAGCGGGGGAACAGATACGCAGTATTTT. This codes for CASSYLRTSGGTDTQYF.

This clonotype was observed a handful of times. The J gene is TRBJ2-5, the V gene TRBV20-1; D is undetermined. Germline-derived CDR1 and CDR2 are DFQATT and SNEGSKA (reference sequence). Trimming took 4 bases from V and 3 from J, leaving 9 bases between them. This CDR3 has 12 amino acids. DNA of the CDR3: TGCAGTGCTATACAGTTTAAAGAGACCCAGTACTTC. It yields the protein CSAIQFKETQYF.

J is TRBJ2-5 and V is TRBV27, with 7 nucleotides matching TRBD1. The end of the DNA fits TRBJ2-7 better, so the J call may be wrong. The CDR3 length is 14 residues. The V gene's germline CDR1 is MNHEY and CDR2 SMNVEV (reference sequence). The CDR3 nucleotides read TGTGCCAGCAGTTCACAGGGAAGGGGGCACGAGCAGTACTTC. Translating gives CASSSQGRGHEQYF.

J is TRBJ1-2 and V is TRBV20-1, with D possibly being TRBD1 (6 bases). Germline-derived CDR1 and CDR2 are DFQATT and SNEGSKA (reference sequence). The CDR3 covers 12 residues. V was pared by 5 bases and J by 2 bases, with 9 bases between. For the CDR3, the DNA is TGCAGTGCTGAGGGGGGAAACTATGGCTACACCTTC. Its protein is CSAEGGNYGYTF.

The chain uses TRBV10-1 and TRBJ2-1, with 7 nucleotides matching TRBD2. V shed 4 bases and J 4 bases; nucleotides not matched to a gene: 13. Per germline, CDR1 WNHNN and CDR2 SYGVQD (reference sequence). This CDR3 is 17 amino acids long. CDR3 protein: CASSGGLASGKYNEQFF. The CDR3 nucleotides read TGCGCCAGCAGTGGGGGTCTGGCTAGCGGAAAATACAATGAGCAGTTCTTC.

The chain recombines TRBV9 with TRBJ2-3; 7 bases map to TRBD2. Germline assignment: CDR1 SGDLS and CDR2 YYNGEE. The CDR3 runs 19 residues. The trim removed 4 bases at V and 2 bases at J, leaving 19 bases unmatched. The CDR3 nucleotides are TGTGCCAGCAGCCCTGCCCGGGTGGGGAGCGGGGACTTCACAGATACGCAGTATTTT. It translates to CASSPARVGSGDFTDTQYF.

V gene TRBV7-9 combines with J gene TRBJ2-1; no reliable D call. CDR3 size: 14 residues. The V end was cut by 5 bases, the J end by 13 bases, with 21 bases between. The V gene's germline CDR1 is SEHNR and CDR2 FQNEAQ (reference sequence). CDR3 in amino acids: CASSSRVNKETQFF. As DNA, the CDR3 is TGTGCCAGCAGCAGCCGGGTCAACAAAGAGACCCAGTTCTTC.

The rearrangement uses TRBV6-5 and TRBJ1-1; 7 bases agree with TRBD1. Germline V lookup: CDR1 MNHEY, CDR2 SVGAGI. V lost 5 bases and J lost 6; bases outside the gene matches: 9. CDR3 length: 14 amino acids. The CDR3 here is CASSPRQGKAEAFF. CDR3 in DNA: TGTGCCAGCAGTCCTCGACAGGGAAAAGCTGAAGCTTTCTTT.

J is TRBJ1-2 and V is TRBV12-3 or TRBV12-4; D unclear. V was cut by 2 bases and J by 1 base, with 11 bases left in between. This CDR3 is 15 amino acids long. The CDR3, as DNA: TGTGCCAGCAGTTTATCGGGGAAATATAACTATGGCTACACCTTC. Amino acids: CASSLSGKYNYGYTF.

The V call is TRBV6-5, the J call TRBJ2-5; 10 nucleotides match TRBD2. The length of the CDR3 is 16 residues. Germline V gene data show CDR1 as MNHEY and CDR2 as SVGAGI. The ends lost 5 bases at V and 1 base at J; junction bases unmatched: 7. DNA for the CDR3: TGTGCCAGCAGTCCCGGGACTAGCGTGCTCCAAGAGACCCAGTACTTC. Its translation is CASSPGTSVLQETQYF.

This chain connects TRBV6-2 or TRBV6-3 to TRBJ2-7, with 8 nucleotides matching TRBD2. Losses at the gene ends were 6 bases for V and 3 bases for J; bases not matched to a gene: 13. The CDR3 is 16 residues long. Germline V gene data show CDR1 as MNHEY and CDR2 as SVGEGT. The DNA for the CDR3 is TGTGCCAGCAGCGGGACAACTAGCGGAAGAATCTACGAGCAGTACTTC. Translation: CASSGTTSGRIYEQYF.

The chain employs TRBV4-1 and TRBJ1-3; D may be TRBD1 (5 bases). The germline CDR1 and CDR2 sequences are MGHRA and YSYEKL. Between the trimmed V and J ends, which lost 2 bases and 0 bases, there was a span of 14 bases. The CDR3 is 17 amino acids. In DNA form, the CDR3 reads TGCGCCAGCAGCCAAATACCCAGGGCCATCTCTGGAAACACCATATATTTT. Translating it yields CASSQIPRAISGNTIYF.